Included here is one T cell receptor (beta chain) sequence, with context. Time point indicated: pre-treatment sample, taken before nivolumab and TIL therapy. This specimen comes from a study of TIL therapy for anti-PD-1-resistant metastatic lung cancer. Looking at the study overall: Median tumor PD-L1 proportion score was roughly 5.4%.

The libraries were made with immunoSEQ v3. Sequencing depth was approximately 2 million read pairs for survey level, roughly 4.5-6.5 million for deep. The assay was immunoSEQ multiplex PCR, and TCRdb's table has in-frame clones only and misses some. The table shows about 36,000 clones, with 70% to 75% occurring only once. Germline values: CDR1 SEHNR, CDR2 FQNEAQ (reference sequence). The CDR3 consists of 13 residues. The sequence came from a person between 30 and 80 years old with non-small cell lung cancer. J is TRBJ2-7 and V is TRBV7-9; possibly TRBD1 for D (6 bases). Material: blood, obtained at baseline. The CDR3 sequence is CVVEQDRSYEQYF. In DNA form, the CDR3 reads TGTGTCGTGGAACAGGACAGATCCTACGAGCAGTACTTC.